Shown below are 11 T cell receptor beta chains from a single sample sequenced in a study of blood T cell repertoires in COVID-19. Here immunoSEQ multiplex PCR was the method, and the copy in TCRdb shows in-frame clones only, minus some. The sample consists of some 290,000 clones, 90% to 95% of them appearing once. Sequenced: PBMCs or T cells enriched from blood (not recorded which). These receptors came from a woman in her twenties or thirties who had been exposed to COVID-19.

The CDR3 DNA follows: TGCGCCAGCAGCCGTCTGGGAGTAGTAGCGGGGACTACAGATACGCAGTATTTT. Amino acid sequence: CASSRLGVVAGTTDTQYF. V and J are TRBV5-1 and TRBJ2-3, with 8 nucleotides matching TRBD2. Trimming removed 4 bases from V and 3 bases from J; junction bases left unmatched: 16. CDR3 length: 18 amino acids. CDR1 SGHRS and CDR2 YFSETQ come from the germline V gene.

The count of this clone is one. This chain joins TRBV6-5 and TRBJ1-5, with TRBD1 matching 7 bases. CDR3 size: 15 residues. Germline lookup yields CDR1 MNHEY and CDR2 SVGAGI. V was clipped by 0 bases and J by 4 bases; unmatched bases: 3. The chain's CDR3 is CASSYSGQRNQPQHF. CDR3 nucleotide sequence: TGTGCCAGCAGTTACTCGGGACAGCGTAATCAGCCCCAGCATTTT.

The chain uses TRBV10-3 and TRBJ2-5; 7 bases are a match to TRBD1. The CDR3 consists of 16 residues. Germline-derived CDR1 and CDR2 are ENHRY and SYGVKD. V gave up 8 bases and J gave up 5 bases; unmatched junction bases: 17. The CDR3 reads CAIGVGGTMTGETQYF. CDR3 DNA sequence: TGTGCCATCGGTGTTGGGGGCACTATGACAGGGGAGACCCAGTACTTC.

The rearrangement uses TRBV18 and TRBJ2-6, with 8 positions matching TRBD1. After removal of 0 bases from V and 0 bases from J, the junction contained 1 base not matched to a gene. Germline V gene lookup returns CDR1 KGHSH and CDR2 LQKENI. The CDR3 covers 17 residues. CDR3 nucleotides: TGTGCCAGCTCACCACCTACAGGGGGCTCTGGGGCCAACGTCCTGACTTTC. Translation gives CASSPPTGGSGANVLTF.

The chain couples TRBV4-1 to TRBJ1-6, with 7 bases that match TRBD1. Germline CDR1 MGHRA, CDR2 YSYEKL. This CDR3 is 17 amino acids long. Trimming cost V 2 bases and J 8 bases; bases outside gene matches: 12. CDR3 nucleotides: TGCGCCAGCAGCCAACAACCGTCGGGACAGCCTTATTCACCCCTCCACTTT. Translated, it gives CASSQQPSGQPYSPLHF.

The chain joins TRBV24-1 to TRBJ1-1, with D uncertain. The length of the CDR3 is 14 residues. The V end lost 7 bases, the J end lost 10 bases, and 21 bases lay between the germline ends. Germline CDR1 is KGHDR and CDR2 is SFDVKD. The DNA of the CDR3 is TGTGCCACCAGGGGGTCGGAGGGTGGCAAAGGAGCTTTCTTT. Amino acid sequence: CATRGSEGGKGAFF.

The V call is TRBV27, the J call TRBJ2-1, with TRBD2 identical over 13 bases. With 1 base clipped from V and 4 bases from J, the junction kept 4 bases outside the gene matches. This CDR3 has 17 amino acids. The V gene's germline CDR1 is MNHEY and CDR2 SMNVEV (reference sequence). The CDR3 nucleotides read TGTGCCAGCAGTTTATTTACTAGCGGGGGGGCTTACAATGAGCAGTTCTTC. Translating gives CASSLFTSGGAYNEQFF.

The V gene is TRBV7-2, the J gene TRBJ2-2, with 8 positions matching TRBD1. This CDR3 is 18 amino acids long. Losses at the gene ends were 1 base for V and 1 base for J; bases not matched to a gene: 8. Germline V gene sequence: CDR1 SGHTA, CDR2 FQGNSA. The DNA for the CDR3 is TGTGCCAGCAGCTTAGTAATGCACAGGGGGTTGAACACCGGGGAGCTGTTTTTT. The encoded protein is CASSLVMHRGLNTGELFF.

The chain has TRBV7-8 and TRBJ2-1; 9 bases match TRBD2. V lost 1 base, J lost 1 base, and 2 bases stayed unmatched. CDR1 is SGHVS and CDR2 is FQNEAQ in the germline V gene. The CDR3 is 16 residues long. The chain's CDR3 is CASSLVSGGSYNEQFF. CDR3 DNA: TGTGCCAGCAGCTTAGTTAGCGGGGGATCCTACAATGAGCAGTTCTTC.

The chain has TRBV5-4 and TRBJ2-7; the D gene is possibly TRBD1 (6 bases). The CDR3 runs to 13 residues. Trimming took off 3 bases at V and 2 bases at J, with 9 bases between the two ends. Germline assignment: CDR1 SGHNT and CDR2 YYREEE (reference sequence). In nucleotides, the CDR3 is TGTGCCAGCAGCTACGGGACAACCTACGAGCAGTACTTC. Protein: CASSYGTTYEQYF.

This clone was found a few times. This chain's CDR3 is CASSHRGAVPYEQYF. The CDR3, as DNA: TGTGCCAGCAGCCATAGAGGTGCAGTGCCCTACGAGCAGTACTTC. The chain recombines TRBV3-1 (or the pseudogene TRBV3-2) with TRBJ2-7; D call uncertain. V was shortened by 3 bases and J by 2 bases, with 14 bases between the two germline ends. The CDR3 extends over 15 amino acids. Germline V gene data show CDR1 as LGHDT and CDR2 as YNNKEL (reference sequence).